A single sample is the source of the 28 T cell receptor beta chains below, sequenced in a study of cytomegalovirus exposure and HLA in healthy donors. The PCR made use of 60 Vbeta and 13 Jbeta primers. The repertoire was sequenced with immunoSEQ multiplex PCR; TCRdb's copy has only in-frame clones and lacks some. Of roughly 44,000 clones in the sample, approximately 81% were seen once. Input material: PBMCs. These receptors came from a man aged 50-59 years in good health and CMV-seronegative.

The V call is TRBV28, the J call TRBJ2-2; D is perhaps TRBD2 (6 bases). The CDR3 totals 14 residues. Germline V lookup: CDR1 MDHEN, CDR2 SYDVKM. V was trimmed by 7 bases and J by 3 bases, leaving 12 bases between them. The CDR3 spells CASTLEGYTGELFF. In DNA form, the CDR3 reads TGTGCCAGCACCCTGGAGGGCTACACCGGGGAGCTGTTTTTT.

This clone appeared once. The chain uses TRBV9 and TRBJ2-3; D is perhaps TRBD2 (5 bases). The CDR3 length is 15 residues. V was clipped by 3 bases and J by 0 bases, with 11 bases between them. Germline lookup yields CDR1 SGDLS and CDR2 YYNGEE. As DNA, the CDR3 is TGTGCCAGCAGCGGAGGGCAGCGAAGCACAGATACGCAGTATTTT. This gives the protein CASSGGQRSTDTQYF.

The genes are TRBV2 and TRBJ2-7; 7 bases map to TRBD2. Germline V gene sequence: CDR1 SNHLY, CDR2 FYNNEI. The CDR3 has 15 residues. Losses at the gene ends were 5 bases for V and 5 bases for J; bases not matched to a gene: 12. The DNA of the CDR3 is TGTGCCAGCAGTCTGGGCGGGAGTAGCGTGCACGAGCAGTACTTC. Protein: CASSLGGSSVHEQYF.

As for this clone: An end of the junction does not agree with germline; a read error may underlie this. This sample includes further DNA sequences coding for the same CDR3. The rearrangement joins TRBV7-8 to TRBJ2-7, with D possibly matching TRBD1 (6 bases). Germline assignment: CDR1 SGHVS and CDR2 FQNEAQ. The CDR3 runs 13 residues. CDR3 residues: CASNQGPAYEQYF. CDR3 sequence (DNA): TGTGCTAGCAACCAGGGGCCGGCCTACGAGCAGTACTTC.

This chain joins TRBV6-5 and TRBJ1-5; D not resolved. Germline V gene sequence: CDR1 MNHEY, CDR2 SVGAGI. V was shortened by 0 bases and J by 7 bases, with 10 bases between the two germline ends. This CDR3 is built from 14 residues. The DNA for the CDR3 is TGTGCCAGCAGTTACTCGGCAGGAGGCCAGCCCCAGCATTTT. Its translation: CASSYSAGGQPQHF.

V gene TRBV10-3 combines with J gene TRBJ2-7, with 8 bases that match TRBD1. The junction had 2 bases not matched to a gene; V was cut back by 3 bases and J by 4 bases. Germline-derived CDR1 and CDR2 are ENHRY and SYGVKD. The CDR3 is 13 amino acids. CDR3 sequence (DNA): TGTGCCATCAGTGACAGGGGGCTATACGAGCAGTACTTC. It specifies CAISDRGLYEQYF.

The chain has TRBV5-4 and TRBJ1-2; D gene uncertain. Germline V gene sequence: CDR1 SGHNT, CDR2 YYREEE (reference sequence). The CDR3 runs 13 residues. V lost 4 bases and J 7 bases, leaving 14 bases between the germline ends. In DNA, the CDR3 is TGTGCCAGCAGCCCTGGAGGGCGCGGTGGCTACACCTTC. Translating gives CASSPGGRGGYTF.

This rearrangement joins TRBV7-2 to TRBJ2-5, with 7 bases matching TRBD2. The CDR3 runs to 15 residues. Looked up from germline, CDR1 is SGHTA and CDR2 is FQGNSA. Trimming removed 1 base from V and 5 bases from J; junction bases left unmatched: 7. The CDR3 loop is CASSLGVAGWETQYF. CDR3 sequence (DNA): TGTGCCAGCAGCTTAGGGGTAGCGGGTTGGGAGACCCAGTACTTC.

This chain links TRBV5-1 with TRBJ1-2; 9 positions match TRBD1. V lost 4 bases, J lost 6 bases, and 13 bases stayed unmatched. CDR1 and CDR2 (germline): SGHRS, YFSETQ. This CDR3 has 16 amino acids. The CDR3 spells CASSRGQGPGLDGYTF. The CDR3 coding sequence is TGCGCCAGCAGCCGGGGACAGGGCCCTGGATTGGATGGCTACACCTTC.

This sequence joins TRBV19 and TRBJ2-7; a weak D match, TRBD2 (6 bases). Germline V gene lookup returns CDR1 LNHDA and CDR2 SQIVND (reference sequence). The CDR3 runs to 16 residues. Trimming removed 1 base at V and 8 bases at J, with 21 bases between. The CDR3 is CASSIGSRGRGKKQYF. CDR3 nucleotides: TGTGCCAGTAGTATAGGGTCACGAGGCCGGGGGAAAAAGCAGTACTTC.

The chain recombines TRBV2 with TRBJ2-7, with 7 positions matching TRBD1. Per germline, CDR1 SNHLY and CDR2 FYNNEI. The CDR3 extends over 16 amino acids. J gave up 2 bases and V 4 bases, and 11 bases lay outside the gene matches. The CDR3 sequence is CASSVPRQGDTYEQYF. DNA for the CDR3: TGTGCCAGCAGTGTCCCCAGACAGGGAGATACCTACGAGCAGTACTTC.

The gene calls are TRBV4-3 and TRBJ2-5; 11 bases match TRBD2. Per germline, CDR1 LGHNA and CDR2 YSLEER. The CDR3 is made up of 17 amino acids. J was trimmed by 5 bases and V by 0 bases; bases with no gene match: 8. The CDR3 nucleotides are TGCGCCAGCAGCCAAGAGGCTAGCGGGGGGTTCCCGGAGACCCAGTACTTC. Amino acids: CASSQEASGGFPETQYF.

The chain uses TRBV4-1 and TRBJ1-4; D is perhaps TRBD1 (5 bases). The CDR3 has 14 residues. The germline V and J ends were trimmed by 3 bases and 4 bases, with 9 bases remaining between them. Germline CDR1 is MGHRA and CDR2 is YSYEKL. The CDR3 sequence is CASSQGQGNEKLFF. DNA for the CDR3: TGCGCCAGCAGCCAGGGGCAGGGTAATGAAAAACTGTTTTTT.

In DNA, the CDR3 is TGCACCAGCAGCCGGGAGACTATACCCTACGAGCAGTACTTC. It yields the protein CTSSRETIPYEQYF. The chain employs TRBV1 and TRBJ2-7; the table's D gene call, TRBD2, was not cross checked with the DNA. TRBV1 is listed as a pseudogene. This CDR3 has 14 residues.

The V and J genes are TRBV11-1 and TRBJ2-2; 9 nucleotides align to TRBD1. Losses at the gene ends were 6 bases for V and 4 bases for J; bases not matched to a gene: 9. This CDR3 comprises 16 residues. The V gene's germline CDR1 is SGHAT and CDR2 FQDESV (reference sequence). DNA of the CDR3: TGTGCCAGCAGACGTCCCGGGACAGGGTTCACCGGGGAGCTGTTTTTT. It codes for CASRRPGTGFTGELFF.

The chain joins TRBV20-1 to TRBJ2-7; TRBD2 agrees at 11 bases. CDR1 is DFQATT, CDR2 SNEGSKA, per germline (reference sequence). Losses at the gene ends were 5 bases for V and 7 bases for J; bases not matched to a gene: 1. CDR3 length equals 11 residues. This chain's CDR3 is CSARLAGEQYF. The CDR3 DNA sequence: TGCAGTGCTCGACTAGCGGGAGAGCAGTACTTC.

The chain joins TRBV4-3 to TRBJ2-2, with D perhaps matching TRBD2 (6 bases). Germline V gene data show CDR1 as LGHNA and CDR2 as YSLEER. The CDR3 extends over 15 amino acids. Trimming took 0 bases from V and 5 from J, leaving 10 bases between them. CDR3: CASSQDRAGTGELFF. Here the CDR3 DNA reads TGCGCCAGCAGCCAAGACAGGGCGGGAACCGGGGAGCTGTTTTTT.

J is TRBJ2-7 and V is TRBV5-4; D possibly corresponds to TRBD2 (6 bases). This CDR3 comprises 13 residues. CDR1 and CDR2 from the germline V gene are SGHNT and YYREEE (reference sequence). V lost 2 bases and J 2 bases, leaving 8 bases between the germline ends. This chain's CDR3 is CASSFGGPYEQYF. Written as DNA, the CDR3 is TGTGCCAGCAGCTTTGGAGGGCCCTACGAGCAGTACTTC.

This chain connects TRBV28 to TRBJ1-1; D unclear. V lost 2 bases to trimming and J lost 8 bases, with 15 bases between them. Germline assignment: CDR1 MDHEN and CDR2 SYDVKM. This CDR3 spans 14 amino acids. The CDR3 protein is CASSLLQVAQEAFF. In DNA, the CDR3 is TGTGCCAGCAGTTTACTTCAGGTTGCCCAGGAAGCTTTCTTT.

This chain uses TRBV29-1 with TRBJ2-7, with 10 bases identical to TRBD1. The germline V gene encodes CDR1 SQVTM and CDR2 ANQGSEA. There are 13 residues in the CDR3. J lost 6 bases, V lost 7 bases, and 9 bases had no gene match. The chain's CDR3 is CSAGTGEGSEQYF. CDR3 coding DNA: TGCAGCGCTGGGACAGGGGAGGGTTCCGAGCAGTACTTC.

V gene TRBV19 combines with J gene TRBJ1-3; D gene ambiguous. CDR3 length equals 15 residues. The V and J ends lost 10 bases and 0 bases respectively, with 16 bases between them. CDR1 is LNHDA, CDR2 SQIVND, per germline (reference sequence). The CDR3 nucleotides read TGTGCCACCCAATGGTCGTCCGGCTCTGGAAACACCATATATTTT. This codes for CATQWSSGSGNTIYF.

The rearrangement links TRBV30 to TRBJ1-2; no reliable D call. The V gene lost 2 bases and the J gene lost 8 bases, with 9 bases spanning the gap. This CDR3 is built from 11 residues. CDR1 and CDR2 (germline): GTSNPN, SVGIG (reference sequence). The CDR3 region has the DNA TGTGCCTGGAGTTGGGAGGGCGGCTACACCTTC. Its protein is CAWSWEGGYTF.

This rearrangement joins TRBV15 to TRBJ1-2; TRBD1 aligns across 7 bases. The CDR3 runs to 15 residues. CDR1 is LNHNV and CDR2 is YYDKDF in the germline V gene (reference sequence). With 1 base clipped from V and 5 bases from J, the junction kept 7 bases outside the gene matches. In DNA, the CDR3 is TGTGCCACCAGCAGAGTAGACAGGGCTTTATATGGCTACACCTTC. This codes for CATSRVDRALYGYTF.

V usage is TRBV19 and J usage is TRBJ2-1; D gene uncertain. CDR1 and CDR2 from the germline V gene are LNHDA and SQIVND (reference sequence). The ends were cut back, 5 bases at V and 6 bases at J, with 14 bases in the middle. The CDR3 loop spans 14 amino acids. CDR3 sequence reads: CASSVDLTVNEQFF. Written as DNA, the CDR3 is TGTGCCAGTAGTGTCGACTTGACGGTCAATGAGCAGTTCTTC.

Concerning this clone: A read error may produce the germline difference seen at one junction end. The chain is built from TRBV7-3 and TRBJ2-1; D may be TRBD2 (6 bases). CDR3 length equals 16 residues. Germline CDR1 SGHTA, CDR2 FQGTGA. In DNA form, the CDR3 reads TGTTCCAGCAGCTTTTATAGCGGCCTTGGATACAATGAGCAGTTCTTC. This translates into CSSSFYSGLGYNEQFF.

This rearrangement joins TRBV4-1 to TRBJ2-1; TRBD1 agrees at 9 bases. Germline CDR1 reads MGHRA; CDR2 reads YSYEKL. The trim removed 4 bases at V and 6 bases at J, leaving 7 bases unmatched. CDR3 length: 15 residues. CDR3 bases: TGCGCCAGCAGCCGACCGGGACAGGGATCCAATGAGCAGTTCTTC. This codes for CASSRPGQGSNEQFF.

The chain links TRBV7-9 to TRBJ2-5, with 8 bases matching TRBD2. The J call may be mistaken, given a closer DNA end match to TRBJ2-7. CDR1 and CDR2 from the germline V gene are SEHNR and FQNEAQ (reference sequence). The CDR3 is 16 amino acids. The CDR3 nucleotides are TGTGCCAGCAGCCCCAACCTCGGGAGGGGGAGGTACGAGCAGTACTTC. Amino acids: CASSPNLGRGRYEQYF.

The gene calls are TRBV5-1 and TRBJ2-1; TRBD2 aligns across 13 bases. This CDR3 has 17 residues. Germline CDR1 SGHRS, CDR2 YFSETQ. With V trimmed by 4 bases and J by 2 bases, 6 bases remained unmatched. The CDR3: CASSLTSGRPPYNEQFF. The CDR3 coding sequence is TGCGCCAGCAGCCTGACTAGCGGGAGGCCTCCCTACAATGAGCAGTTCTTC. Combining the CDR3 with reference TRBV5-1 and TRBJ2-1 gives the whole variable domain KAGVTQTPRYLIKTRGQQVTLSCSPISGHRSVSWYQQTPGQGLQFLFEYFSETQRNKGNFPGRFSGRQFSNSRSEMNVSTLELGDSALYLCASSLTSGRPPYNEQFFGPGTRLTVL.